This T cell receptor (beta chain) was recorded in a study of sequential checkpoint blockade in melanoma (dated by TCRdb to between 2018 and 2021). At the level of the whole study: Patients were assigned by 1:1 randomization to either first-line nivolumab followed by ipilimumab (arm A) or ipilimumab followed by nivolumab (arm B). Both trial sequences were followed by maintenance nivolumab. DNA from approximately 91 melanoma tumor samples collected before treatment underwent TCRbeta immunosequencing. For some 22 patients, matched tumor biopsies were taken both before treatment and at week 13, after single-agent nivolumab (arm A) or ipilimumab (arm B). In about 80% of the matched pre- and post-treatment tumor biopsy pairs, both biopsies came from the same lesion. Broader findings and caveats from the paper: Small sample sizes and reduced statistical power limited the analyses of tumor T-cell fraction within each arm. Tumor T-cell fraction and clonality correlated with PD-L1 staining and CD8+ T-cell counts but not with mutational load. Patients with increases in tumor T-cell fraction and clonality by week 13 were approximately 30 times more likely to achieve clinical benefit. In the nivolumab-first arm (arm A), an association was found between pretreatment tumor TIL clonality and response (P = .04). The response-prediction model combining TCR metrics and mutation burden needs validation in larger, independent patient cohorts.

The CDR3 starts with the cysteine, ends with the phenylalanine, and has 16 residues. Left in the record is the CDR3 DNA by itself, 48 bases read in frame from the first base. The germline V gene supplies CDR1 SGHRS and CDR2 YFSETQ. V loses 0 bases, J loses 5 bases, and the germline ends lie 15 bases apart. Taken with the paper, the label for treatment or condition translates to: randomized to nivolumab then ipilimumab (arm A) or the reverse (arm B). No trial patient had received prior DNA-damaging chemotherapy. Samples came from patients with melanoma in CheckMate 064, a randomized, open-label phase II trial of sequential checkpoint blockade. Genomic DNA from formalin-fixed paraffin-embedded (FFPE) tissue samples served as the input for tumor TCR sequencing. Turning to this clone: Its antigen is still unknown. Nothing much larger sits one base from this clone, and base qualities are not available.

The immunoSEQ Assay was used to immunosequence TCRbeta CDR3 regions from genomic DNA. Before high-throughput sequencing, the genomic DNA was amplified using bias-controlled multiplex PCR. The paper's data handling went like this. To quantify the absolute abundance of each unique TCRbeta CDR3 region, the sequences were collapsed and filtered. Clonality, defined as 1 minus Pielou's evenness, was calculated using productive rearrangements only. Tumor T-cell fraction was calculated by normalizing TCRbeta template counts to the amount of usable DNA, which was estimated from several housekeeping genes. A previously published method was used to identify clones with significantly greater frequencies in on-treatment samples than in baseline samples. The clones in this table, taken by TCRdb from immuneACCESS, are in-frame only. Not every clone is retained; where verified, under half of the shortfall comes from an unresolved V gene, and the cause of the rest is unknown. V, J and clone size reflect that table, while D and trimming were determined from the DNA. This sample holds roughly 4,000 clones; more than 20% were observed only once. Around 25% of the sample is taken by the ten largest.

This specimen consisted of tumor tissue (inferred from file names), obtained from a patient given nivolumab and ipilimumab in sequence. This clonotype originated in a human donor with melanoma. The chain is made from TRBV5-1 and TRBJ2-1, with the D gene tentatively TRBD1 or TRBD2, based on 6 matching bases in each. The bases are TGCGCCAGCAGCTTGGTAACCGGGGGCGCGAACAATGAGCAGTTCTTC. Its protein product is CASSLVTGGANNEQFF.